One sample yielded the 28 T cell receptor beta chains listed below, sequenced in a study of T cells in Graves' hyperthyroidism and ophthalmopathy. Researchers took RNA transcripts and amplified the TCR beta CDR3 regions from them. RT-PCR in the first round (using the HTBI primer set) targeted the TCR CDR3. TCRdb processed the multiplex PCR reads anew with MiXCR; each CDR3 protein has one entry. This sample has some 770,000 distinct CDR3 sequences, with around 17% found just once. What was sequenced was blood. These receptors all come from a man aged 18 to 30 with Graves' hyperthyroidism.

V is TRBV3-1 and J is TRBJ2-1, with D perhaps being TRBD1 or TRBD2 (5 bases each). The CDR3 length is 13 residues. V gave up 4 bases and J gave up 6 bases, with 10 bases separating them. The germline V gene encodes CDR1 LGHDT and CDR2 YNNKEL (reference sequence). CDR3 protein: CASSLHGANEQFF. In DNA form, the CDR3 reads TGTGCCAGCAGCCTACACGGGGCCAATGAGCAGTTCTTC.

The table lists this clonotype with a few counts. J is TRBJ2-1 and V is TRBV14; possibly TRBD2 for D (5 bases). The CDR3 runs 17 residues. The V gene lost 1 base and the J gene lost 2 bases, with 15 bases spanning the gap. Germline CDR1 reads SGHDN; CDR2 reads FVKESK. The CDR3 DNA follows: TGTGCCAGCAGCCAAGGACTAACGGGATACACCTACAATGAGCAGTTCTTC. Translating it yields CASSQGLTGYTYNEQFF. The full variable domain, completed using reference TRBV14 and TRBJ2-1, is EAGVTQFPSHSVIEKGQTVTLRCDPISGHDNLYWYRRVMGKEIKFLLHFVKESKQDESGMPNNRFLAERTGGTYSTLKVQPAELEDSGVYFCASSQGLTGYTYNEQFFGPGTRLTVL.

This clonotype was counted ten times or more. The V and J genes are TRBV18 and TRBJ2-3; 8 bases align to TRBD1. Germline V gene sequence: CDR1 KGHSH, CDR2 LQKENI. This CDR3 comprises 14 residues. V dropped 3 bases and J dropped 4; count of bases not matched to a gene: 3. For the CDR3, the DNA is TGTGCCAGCTCACCCGGGACAGGCCCAGATACGCAGTATTTT. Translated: CASSPGTGPDTQYF.

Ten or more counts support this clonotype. CDR3 sequence (DNA): TGTGCCAGCAGCCCCAGGACAGGGGTATTCATCGAGCAGTACTTC. Amino acid sequence: CASSPRTGVFIEQYF. The J gene is TRBJ2-7, the V gene TRBV3-1, with 9 positions matching TRBD1. This CDR3 contains 15 residues. Per germline, CDR1 LGHDT and CDR2 YNNKEL (reference sequence). Trimming took 4 bases from V and 6 from J; bases not matched to a gene: 10.

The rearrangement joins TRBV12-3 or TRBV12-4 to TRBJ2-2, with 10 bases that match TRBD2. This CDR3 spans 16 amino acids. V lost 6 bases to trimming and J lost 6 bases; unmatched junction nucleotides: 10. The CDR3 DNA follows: TGTGCCAGCAGACCTTATCTAGCGGGAGAAGCCGGGGAGCTGTTTTTT. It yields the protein CASRPYLAGEAGELFF.

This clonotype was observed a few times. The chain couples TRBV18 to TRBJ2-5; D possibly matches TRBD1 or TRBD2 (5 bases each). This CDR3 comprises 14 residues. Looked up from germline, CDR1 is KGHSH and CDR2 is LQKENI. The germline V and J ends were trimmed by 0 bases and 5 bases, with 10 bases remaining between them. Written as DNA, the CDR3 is TGTGCCAGCTCACCACCTTACGGGGCGGAGACCCAGTACTTC. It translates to CASSPPYGAETQYF.

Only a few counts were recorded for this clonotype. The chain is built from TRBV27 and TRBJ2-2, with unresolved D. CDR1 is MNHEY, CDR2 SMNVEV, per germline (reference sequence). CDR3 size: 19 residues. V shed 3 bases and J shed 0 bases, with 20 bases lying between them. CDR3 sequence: CASSLEWALSNTNTGELFF. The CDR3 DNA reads TGTGCCAGCAGTTTGGAGTGGGCGCTATCCAATACGAACACCGGGGAGCTGTTTTTT.

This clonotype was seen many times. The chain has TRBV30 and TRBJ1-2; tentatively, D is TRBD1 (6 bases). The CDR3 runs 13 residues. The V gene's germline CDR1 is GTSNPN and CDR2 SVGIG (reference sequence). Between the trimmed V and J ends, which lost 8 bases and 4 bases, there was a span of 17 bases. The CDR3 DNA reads TGTGCCGGACCGACAGGCTCCGGCTATGGCTACACCTTC. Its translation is CAGPTGSGYGYTF.

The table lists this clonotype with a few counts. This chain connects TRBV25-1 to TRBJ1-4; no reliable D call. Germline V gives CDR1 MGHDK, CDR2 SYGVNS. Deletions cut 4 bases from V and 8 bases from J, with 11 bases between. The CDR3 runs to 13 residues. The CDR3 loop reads CASSGTEEEKLFF. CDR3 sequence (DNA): TGTGCCAGCAGTGGGACCGAGGAGGAAAAACTGTTTTTT.

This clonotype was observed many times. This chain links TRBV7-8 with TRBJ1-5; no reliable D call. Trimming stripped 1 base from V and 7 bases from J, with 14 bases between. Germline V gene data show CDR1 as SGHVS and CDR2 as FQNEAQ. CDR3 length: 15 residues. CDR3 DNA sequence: TGTGCCAGCAGCTTAGGGCCACTAAGTTCCCAGCCCCAGCATTTT. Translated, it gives CASSLGPLSSQPQHF.

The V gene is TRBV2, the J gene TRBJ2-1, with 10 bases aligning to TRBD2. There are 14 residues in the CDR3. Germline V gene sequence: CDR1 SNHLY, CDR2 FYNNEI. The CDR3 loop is CASGGLASNNEQFF. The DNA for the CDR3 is TGTGCATCCGGGGGACTAGCGTCAAACAATGAGCAGTTCTTC.

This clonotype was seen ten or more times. The CDR3, as DNA: TGTGCCATCAAGCGGGGTCTCTTGGGTGAGCAGTTCTTC. Residues: CAIKRGLLGEQFF. The chain combines TRBV10-3 with TRBJ2-1; 7 bases align to TRBD2. The germline V gene encodes CDR1 ENHRY and CDR2 SYGVKD. The V and J ends lost 7 bases and 9 bases, in that order; junction bases with no gene match: 9. This CDR3 region has 13 residues.

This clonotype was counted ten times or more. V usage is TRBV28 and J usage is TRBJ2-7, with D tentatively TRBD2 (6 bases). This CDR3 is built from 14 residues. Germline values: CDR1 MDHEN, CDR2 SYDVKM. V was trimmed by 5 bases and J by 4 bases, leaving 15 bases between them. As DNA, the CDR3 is TGTGCCAGCAGTCGTAGCGGAACTTTGTACGAGCAGTACTTC. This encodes CASSRSGTLYEQYF.

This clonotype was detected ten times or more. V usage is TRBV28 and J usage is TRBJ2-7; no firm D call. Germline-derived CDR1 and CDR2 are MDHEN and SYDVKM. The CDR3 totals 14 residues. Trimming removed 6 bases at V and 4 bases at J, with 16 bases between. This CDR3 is CASSPIITKYEQYF. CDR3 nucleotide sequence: TGTGCCAGCAGCCCCATTATCACTAAATACGAGCAGTACTTC. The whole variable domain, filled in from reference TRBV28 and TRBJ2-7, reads DVKVTQSSRYLVKRTGEKVFLECVQDMDHENMFWYRQDPGLGLRLIYFSYDVKMKEKGDIPEGYSVSREKKERFSLILESASTNQTSMYLCASSPIITKYEQYFGPGTRLTVT.

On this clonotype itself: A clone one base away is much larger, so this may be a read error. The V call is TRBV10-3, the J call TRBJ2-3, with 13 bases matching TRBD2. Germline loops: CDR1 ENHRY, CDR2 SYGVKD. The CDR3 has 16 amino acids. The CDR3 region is CAISGTSGSSTDTQCF. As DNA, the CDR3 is TGTGCCATCAGTGGGACTAGCGGGAGTTCCACAGATACGCAGTGTTTT.

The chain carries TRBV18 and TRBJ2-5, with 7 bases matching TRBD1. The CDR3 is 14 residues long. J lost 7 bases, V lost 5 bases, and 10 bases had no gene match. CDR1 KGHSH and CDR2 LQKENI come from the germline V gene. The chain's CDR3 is CASSEDRLEGTQYF. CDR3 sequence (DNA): TGTGCCAGCTCAGAGGACAGGCTCGAAGGGACCCAGTACTTC.

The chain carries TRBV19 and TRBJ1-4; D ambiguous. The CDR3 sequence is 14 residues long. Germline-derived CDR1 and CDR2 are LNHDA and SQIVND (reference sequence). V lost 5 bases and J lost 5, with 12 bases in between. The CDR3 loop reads CASSFATRNEKLFF. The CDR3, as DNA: TGTGCCAGTAGTTTCGCGACCCGAAATGAAAAACTGTTTTTT.

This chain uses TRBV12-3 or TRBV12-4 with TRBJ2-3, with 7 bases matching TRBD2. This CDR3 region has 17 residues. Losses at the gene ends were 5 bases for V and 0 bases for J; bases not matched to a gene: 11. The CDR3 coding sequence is TGTGCCAGCAGTACTCAAGCCGGGACTATTAGCACAGATACGCAGTATTTT. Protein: CASSTQAGTISTDTQYF.

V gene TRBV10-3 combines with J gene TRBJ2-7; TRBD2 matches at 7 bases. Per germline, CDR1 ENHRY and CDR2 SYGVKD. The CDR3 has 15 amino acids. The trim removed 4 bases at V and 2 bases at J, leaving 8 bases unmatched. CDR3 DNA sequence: TGTGCCATCAGTGGGGGCACCGGGGGGACCTACGAGCAGTACTTC. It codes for CAISGGTGGTYEQYF.

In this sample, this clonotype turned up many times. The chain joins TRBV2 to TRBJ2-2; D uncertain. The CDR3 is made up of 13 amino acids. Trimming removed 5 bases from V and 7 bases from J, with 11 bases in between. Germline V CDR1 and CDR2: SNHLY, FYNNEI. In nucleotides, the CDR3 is TGTGCCAGCAGTCCCTCATGGGGCGGGGAGCTGTTTTTT. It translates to CASSPSWGGELFF. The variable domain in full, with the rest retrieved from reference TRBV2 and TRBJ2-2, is EPEVTQTPSHQVTQMGQEVILRCVPISNHLYFYWYRQILGQKVEFLVSFYNNEISEKSEIFDDQFSVERPDGSNFTLKIRSTKLEDSAMYFCASSPSWGGELFFGEGSRLTVL.

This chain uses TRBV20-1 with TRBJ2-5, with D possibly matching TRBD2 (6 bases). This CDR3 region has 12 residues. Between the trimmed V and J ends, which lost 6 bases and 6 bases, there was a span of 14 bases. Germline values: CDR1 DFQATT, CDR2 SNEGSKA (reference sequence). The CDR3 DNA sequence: TGCAGTGCAGTGGAGGGCTTCCAGACCCAGTACTTC. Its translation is CSAVEGFQTQYF.

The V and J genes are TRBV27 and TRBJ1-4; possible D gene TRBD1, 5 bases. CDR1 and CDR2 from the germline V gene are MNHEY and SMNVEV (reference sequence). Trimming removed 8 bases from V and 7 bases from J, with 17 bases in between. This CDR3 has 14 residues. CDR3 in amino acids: CASALRRVGEKLFF. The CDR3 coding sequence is TGTGCCAGCGCCCTGCGCAGGGTGGGTGAAAAACTGTTTTTT.

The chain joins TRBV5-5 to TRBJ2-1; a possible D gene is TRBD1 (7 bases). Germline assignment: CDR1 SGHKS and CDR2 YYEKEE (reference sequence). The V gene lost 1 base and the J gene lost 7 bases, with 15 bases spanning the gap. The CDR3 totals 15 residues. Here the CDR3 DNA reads TGTGCCAGCAGCTTGACGGGAGCGGACAGGAATGAGCAGTTCTTC. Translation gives CASSLTGADRNEQFF. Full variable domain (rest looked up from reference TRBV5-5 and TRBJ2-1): DAGVTQSPTHLIKTRGQQVTLRCSPISGHKSVSWYQQVLGQGPQFIFQYYEKEERGRGNFPDRFSARQFPNYSSELNVNALLLGDSALYLCASSLTGADRNEQFFGPGTRLTVL.

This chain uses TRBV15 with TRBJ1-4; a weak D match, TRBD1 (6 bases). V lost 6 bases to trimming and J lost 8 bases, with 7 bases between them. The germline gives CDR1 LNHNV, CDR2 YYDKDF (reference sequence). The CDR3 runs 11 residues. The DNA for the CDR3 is TGTGCCACCAGAACAGGGGAAAAACTGTTTTTT. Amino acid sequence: CATRTGEKLFF. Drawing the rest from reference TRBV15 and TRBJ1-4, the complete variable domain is DAMVIQNPRYQVTQFGKPVTLSCSQTLNHNVMYWYQQKSSQAPKLLFHYYDKDFNNEADTPDNFQSRRPNTSFCFLDIRSPGLGDTAMYLCATRTGEKLFFGSGTQLSVL.

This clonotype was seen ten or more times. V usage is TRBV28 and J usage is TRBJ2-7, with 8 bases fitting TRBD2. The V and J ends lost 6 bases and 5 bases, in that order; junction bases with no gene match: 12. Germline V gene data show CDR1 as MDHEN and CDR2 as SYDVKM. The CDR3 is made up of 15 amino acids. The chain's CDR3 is CASRTAGTSNDEQYF. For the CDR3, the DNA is TGTGCCAGCAGGACAGCCGGGACTAGTAACGACGAGCAGTACTTC.

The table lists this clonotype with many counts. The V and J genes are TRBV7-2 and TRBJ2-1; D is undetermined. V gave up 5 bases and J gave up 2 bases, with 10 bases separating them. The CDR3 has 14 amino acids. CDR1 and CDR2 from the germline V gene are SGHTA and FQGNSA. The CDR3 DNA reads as TGTGCCAGCAGCACCCGGTCAGCCTACAATGAGCAGTTCTTC. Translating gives CASSTRSAYNEQFF.

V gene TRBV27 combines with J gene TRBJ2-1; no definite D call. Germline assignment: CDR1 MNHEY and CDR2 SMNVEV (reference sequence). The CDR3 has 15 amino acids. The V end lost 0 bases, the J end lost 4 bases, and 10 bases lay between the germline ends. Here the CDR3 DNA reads TGTGCCAGCAGTTTATCAGGGCTTCCTTACAATGAGCAGTTCTTC. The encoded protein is CASSLSGLPYNEQFF.

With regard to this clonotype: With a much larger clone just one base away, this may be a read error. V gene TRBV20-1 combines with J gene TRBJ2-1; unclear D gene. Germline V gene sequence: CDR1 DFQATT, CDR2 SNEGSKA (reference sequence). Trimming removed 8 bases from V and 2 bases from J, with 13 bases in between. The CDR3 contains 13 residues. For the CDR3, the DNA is TGCAGTACCCCCGAGTATACCTACAATGAGCAGTTCTTC. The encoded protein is CSTPEYTYNEQFF.